This TCR beta chain was sequenced in a study of human T cells and chemical hapten exposure. Looking at the study overall: A patient group, mainly female, showed alopecia areata, totalis or universalis.

TCRdb redid the calling of the RACE reads with MiXCR, one entry per CDR3 protein. In the table there are over 50,000 distinct CDR3 sequences, 11% of which are singletons. The germline gives CDR1 SGDLS, CDR2 YYNGEE. This CDR3 has 14 residues. The junction had 7 bases not matched to a gene; V was cut back by 0 bases and J by 7 bases. General study results and limits: Patch test score showed a positive correlation with PT1 expanded TCR counts.

The sample's time point: patch test 1, 2 weeks after DPC sensitization. Stated treatment: therapeutic diphenylcyclopropenone sensitization with weekly scalp DPC. Total RNA was isolated from unfractionated whole blood. Ahead of each patch test application, blood was drawn. This clonotype was recorded many times. Its specificity is not known. The specimen comprised whole blood, sampled in connection with sensitization to the hapten diphenylcyclopropenone (DPC). The gene calls are TRBV9 and TRBJ2-7; 7 nucleotides agree with TRBD1. The TCR was taken from a woman in her thirties or forties with alopecia areata. Some clones in this sample may be carry-over from other donors' samples. The CDR3 reads CASSVVPGGGEQYF. CDR3 sequence (DNA): TGTGCCAGCAGCGTAGTTCCAGGGGGTGGTGAGCAGTACTTC.